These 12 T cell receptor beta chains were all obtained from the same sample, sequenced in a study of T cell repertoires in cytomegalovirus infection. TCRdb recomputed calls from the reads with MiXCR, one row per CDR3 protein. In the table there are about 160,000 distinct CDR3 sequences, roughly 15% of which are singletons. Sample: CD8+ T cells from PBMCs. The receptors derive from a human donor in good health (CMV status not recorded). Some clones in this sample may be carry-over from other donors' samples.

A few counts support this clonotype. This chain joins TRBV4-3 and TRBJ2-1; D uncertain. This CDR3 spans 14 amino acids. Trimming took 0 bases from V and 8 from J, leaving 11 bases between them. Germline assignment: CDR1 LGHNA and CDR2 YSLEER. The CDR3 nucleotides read TGCGCCAGCAGCCAAGAGGCGAGAGGCGATGAGCAGTTCTTC. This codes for CASSQEARGDEQFF.

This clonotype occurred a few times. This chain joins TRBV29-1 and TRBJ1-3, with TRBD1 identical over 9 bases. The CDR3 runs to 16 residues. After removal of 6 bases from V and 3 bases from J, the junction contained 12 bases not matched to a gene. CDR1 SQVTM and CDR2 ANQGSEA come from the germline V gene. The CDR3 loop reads CSVRNPTGGGGNTIYF. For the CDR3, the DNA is TGCAGCGTCCGAAATCCGACAGGGGGTGGTGGAAACACCATATATTTT.

The CDR3 protein is CSVEPSGATTDTQYF. CDR3 sequence (DNA): TGCAGCGTTGAGCCCAGCGGAGCCACAACAGATACGCAGTATTTT. V is TRBV29-1 and J is TRBJ2-3, with a weak D call TRBD2 (5 bases). The CDR3 runs to 15 residues. CDR1 is SQVTM and CDR2 is ANQGSEA in the germline V gene. Trimming removed 3 bases at V and 3 bases at J, with 16 bases between.

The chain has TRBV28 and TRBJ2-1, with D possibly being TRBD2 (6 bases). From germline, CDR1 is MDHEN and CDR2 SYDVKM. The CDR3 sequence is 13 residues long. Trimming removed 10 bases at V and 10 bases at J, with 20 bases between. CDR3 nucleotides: TGTGCCACCCGGGGGACTTCTTGGGGGGAGCAGTTCTTC. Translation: CATRGTSWGEQFF.

The DNA of the CDR3 is TGTGCCACCAAGGGACAGCAGGCCCAGTACTTC. Translated: CATKGQQAQYF. The chain recombines TRBV2 with TRBJ2-7, with TRBD1 identical over 7 bases. After removal of 10 bases from V and 10 bases from J, the junction contained 10 bases not matched to a gene. The CDR3 is 11 amino acids. CDR1 and CDR2 (germline): SNHLY, FYNNEI.

The CDR3 protein is CSARQANTEAFF. The DNA for the CDR3 is TGCAGTGCTAGGCAGGCGAACACTGAAGCTTTCTTT. This chain joins TRBV20-1 and TRBJ1-1; the D is unclear. The germline V and J ends were trimmed by 3 bases and 1 base, with 6 bases remaining between them. The CDR3 has 12 residues. Looked up from germline, CDR1 is DFQATT and CDR2 is SNEGSKA (reference sequence).

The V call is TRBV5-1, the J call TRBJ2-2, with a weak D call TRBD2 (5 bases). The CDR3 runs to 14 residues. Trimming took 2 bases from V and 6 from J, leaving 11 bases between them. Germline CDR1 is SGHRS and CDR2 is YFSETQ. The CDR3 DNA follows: TGCGCCAGCAGCTTAGTGGAGGTCCCCGGGGAGCTGTTTTTT. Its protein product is CASSLVEVPGELFF.

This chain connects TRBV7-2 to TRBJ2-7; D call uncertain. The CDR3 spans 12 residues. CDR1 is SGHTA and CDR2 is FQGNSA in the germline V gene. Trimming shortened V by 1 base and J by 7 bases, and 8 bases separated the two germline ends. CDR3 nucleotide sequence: TGTGCCAGCAGCTTAGGCGTGGTGGAGCAGTACTTC. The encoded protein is CASSLGVVEQYF.

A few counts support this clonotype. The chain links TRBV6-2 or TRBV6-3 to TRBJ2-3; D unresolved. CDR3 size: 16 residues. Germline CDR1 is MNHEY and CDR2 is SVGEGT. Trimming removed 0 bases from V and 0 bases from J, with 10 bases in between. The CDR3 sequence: CASSYSPDASTDTQYF. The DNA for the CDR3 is TGTGCCAGCAGTTACTCCCCCGACGCCAGCACAGATACGCAGTATTTT.

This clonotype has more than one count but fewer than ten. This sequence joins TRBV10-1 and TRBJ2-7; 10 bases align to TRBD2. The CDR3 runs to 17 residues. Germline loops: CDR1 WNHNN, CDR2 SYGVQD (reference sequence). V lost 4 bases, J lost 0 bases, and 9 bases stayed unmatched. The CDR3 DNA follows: TGCGCCAGCAGTGGGACTAGCGGAGCCGGGATCTCCTACGAGCAGTACTTC. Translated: CASSGTSGAGISYEQYF.

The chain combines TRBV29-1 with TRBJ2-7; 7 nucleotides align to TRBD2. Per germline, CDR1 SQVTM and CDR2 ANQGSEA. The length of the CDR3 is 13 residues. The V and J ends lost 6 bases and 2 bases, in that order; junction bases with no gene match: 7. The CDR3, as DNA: TGCAGCGTCGAGCGGGATAAACCCTACGAGCAGTACTTC. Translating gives CSVERDKPYEQYF.

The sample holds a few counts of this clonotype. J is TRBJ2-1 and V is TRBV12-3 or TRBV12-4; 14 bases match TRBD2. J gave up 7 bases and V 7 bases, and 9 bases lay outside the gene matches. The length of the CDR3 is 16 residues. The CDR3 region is CASIWGGTSGRNEQFF. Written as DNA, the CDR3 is TGTGCCAGCATTTGGGGGGGGACTAGCGGGAGAAATGAGCAGTTCTTC.